The clone carrying this TCR beta chain was counted a few times. The antigen is unknown. These data come from a study of blood T cells in healthy people across ages. Notes on the study in general: Naive T cell percentage by flow cytometry tracked strongly with beta diversity. The long-lived group displayed more naive CD4+ cells, plus higher diversity, than the aged donors did.

Next came a second PCR, run for about 6 to 12 cycles, which used a sample-barcoded 5' primer along with a J-beta primer mix. TCRdb independently ran MiXCR on the 5' RACE reads; one entry per CDR3 protein. The repertoire has around 1.5 million distinct CDR3 sequences, 30% to 40% of them found once; the top ten carry around 11%. The donors, aged 6 to 90, were healthy Caucasians from Russia. The CDR3 loop spans 15 amino acids. The J segment lost 5 bases and the V segment lost 4 bases, leaving 11 bases of the junction unmatched. Germline V gene sequence: CDR1 SGHNT, CDR2 YYREEE (reference sequence). Input material: blood. This TCR was sampled from a woman aged 30 to 39 in good health. The chain couples TRBV5-4 to TRBJ2-7; 8 positions agree with TRBD1. The CDR3: CASSLRPTGEDEQYF. Here the CDR3 DNA reads TGTGCCAGCAGCCTCCGCCCGACAGGGGAGGACGAGCAGTACTTC.